These 13 T cell receptor beta chains were all obtained from the same sample, sequenced in a study of T cell repertoires in aging, cancer and after chemotherapy. TCR beta rearrangements were amplified from peripheral blood genomic DNA. A mixed TRB-A/B primer pool amplified rearranged TRB by multiplex touch-down PCR. TCRdb redid the calling of the multiplex PCR reads with MiXCR, one entry per CDR3 protein. The sample includes some 6,000 distinct CDR3 sequences, approximately 37% of them seen just once. The sequenced material came from blood. The receptors were sampled from a human donor in good health.

This clonotype is medium-sized in the sample. In DNA, the CDR3 is TGTGCCAGTAGTTCTTGGATAAGGAACACCGGGGAGCTGTTTTTT. Protein product: CASSSWIRNTGELFF. This sequence joins TRBV19 and TRBJ2-2; D is undetermined. CDR1 and CDR2 from the germline V gene are LNHDA and SQIVND (reference sequence). Trimming pared 5 bases from V and 1 base from J, leaving 11 bases between. The CDR3 sequence is 15 residues long.

The genes are TRBV28 and TRBJ2-1, with D perhaps TRBD1 (5 bases). V lost 6 bases and J 9 bases, leaving 12 bases between the germline ends. CDR1 and CDR2 from the germline V gene are MDHEN and SYDVKM. CDR3 length equals 12 residues. The CDR3 sequence: CASSLLRGEQFF. In nucleotides, the CDR3 is TGTGCCAGCAGCCTTCTTAGGGGTGAGCAGTTCTTC.

There are a few counts of this clonotype. The chain carries TRBV12-3 or TRBV12-4 and TRBJ1-3, with TRBD1 identical over 9 bases. The CDR3 has 19 amino acids. The trim removed 5 bases at V and 1 base at J, leaving 15 bases unmatched. In nucleotides, the CDR3 is TGTGCCAGCAGTGACTTGCCTCGGGACAGGGCCGATTCTGGAAACACCATATATTTT. It translates to CASSDLPRDRADSGNTIYF.

This chain links TRBV12-3 or TRBV12-4 with TRBJ1-6; D unresolved. The CDR3 loop spans 14 amino acids. V was clipped by 8 bases and J by 0 bases, with 8 bases between them. In nucleotides, the CDR3 is TGTGCCAGCGGATCCAGCTCCTATAATTCACCCCTCCACTTT. It yields the protein CASGSSSYNSPLHF.

J is TRBJ2-3 and V is TRBV6-2 or TRBV6-3, with TRBD2 matching over 8 bases. The V and J ends lost 0 bases and 0 bases, in that order; junction bases with no gene match: 5. The CDR3 is 17 residues long. Germline CDR1 is MNHEY and CDR2 is SVGEGT. The CDR3 nucleotides are TGTGCCAGCAGTTACTCCGGCGGGGGGCTGAGCACAGATACGCAGTATTTT. The encoded protein is CASSYSGGGLSTDTQYF.

J is TRBJ2-5 and V is TRBV7-9, with a tentative D call TRBD1 (6 bases). The germline V gene has CDR1 SEHNR and CDR2 FQNEAQ (reference sequence). CDR3 length: 13 amino acids. V dropped 3 bases and J dropped 3 bases, with 8 bases sitting between them. This chain's CDR3 is CASSFWTEETQYF. The DNA for the CDR3 is TGTGCCAGCAGCTTTTGGACAGAAGAGACCCAGTACTTC.

The V gene is TRBV19, the J gene TRBJ1-2; D might be TRBD1 (6 bases). Germline V gene data show CDR1 as LNHDA and CDR2 as SQIVND (reference sequence). CDR3 size: 16 residues. Between the trimmed V and J ends, which lost 4 bases and 9 bases, there was a span of 24 bases. The CDR3 DNA is TGTGCCAGTAGTAAGTCCTCCCCCACAGGGTTTTCACGCTACACCTTC. Its translation: CASSKSSPTGFSRYTF.

This clonotype showed up just a few times. The chain combines TRBV5-6 with TRBJ2-7, with D possibly matching TRBD2 (6 bases). The CDR3 length is 15 residues. The V end was cut by 3 bases, the J end by 3 bases, with 16 bases between. Per the germline V gene, CDR1 is SGHDT and CDR2 is YYEEEE. The CDR3 reads CASSSASAGNYEQYF. The DNA of the CDR3 is TGTGCCAGCAGCTCCGCCAGCGCGGGGAACTACGAGCAGTACTTC.

The chain couples TRBV7-2 to TRBJ2-5, with 8 bases lining up with TRBD2. Germline-derived CDR1 and CDR2 are SGHTA and FQGNSA. The V and J ends lost 4 bases and 1 base, in that order; junction bases with no gene match: 2. The CDR3 sequence is 14 residues long. CDR3 nucleotide sequence: TGTGCCAGCAGCTCGGCGGGGGGCCAAGAGACCCAGTACTTC. Amino acid sequence: CASSSAGGQETQYF.

A few counts support this clonotype. This rearrangement joins TRBV6-5 to TRBJ2-3; D may be TRBD1 (5 bases). Trimming cost V 0 bases and J 2 bases, with 9 bases left between them. This CDR3 is 15 amino acids long. The germline V gene has CDR1 MNHEY and CDR2 SVGAGI. The CDR3 here is CASSYSGRSTDTQYF. The CDR3 bases are TGTGCCAGCAGTTACTCGGGGCGGTCCACAGATACGCAGTATTTT.

The chain couples TRBV6-5 to TRBJ2-6, with D perhaps matching TRBD2 (6 bases). CDR3 size: 16 residues. Germline V gene data show CDR1 as MNHEY and CDR2 as SVGAGI. V was trimmed by 5 bases and J by 2 bases, leaving 13 bases between them. The CDR3 loop reads CASSEEEGAGANVLTF. The CDR3 DNA follows: TGTGCCAGCAGTGAAGAGGAGGGTGCTGGGGCCAACGTCCTGACTTTC.

The genes are TRBV5-6 and TRBJ1-4; a weak D match, TRBD1 (5 bases). The CDR3 has 16 residues. CDR1 and CDR2 from the germline V gene are SGHDT and YYEEEE. Trimming shortened V by 4 bases and J by 8 bases, and 21 bases separated the two germline ends. The CDR3 loop is CASSGISGRKGEKLFF. In DNA, the CDR3 is TGTGCCAGCAGCGGTATCTCAGGGAGGAAAGGAGAAAAACTGTTTTTT.

In its sample, this clonotype was seen once. This chain connects TRBV5-6 to TRBJ1-2, with TRBD1 identical over 9 bases. The CDR3 is 14 amino acids. Trimming cost V 4 bases and J 4 bases; bases outside gene matches: 5. Germline lookup yields CDR1 SGHDT and CDR2 YYEEEE. CDR3 amino acids: CASSTQGARYGYTF. The CDR3 nucleotides read TGTGCCAGCAGCACACAGGGGGCCCGCTATGGCTACACCTTC.